These T cell receptor beta chains were read from a single sample in a study of blood T cell repertoires in COVID-19. The repertoire was sequenced with immunoSEQ multiplex PCR; TCRdb's copy has only in-frame clones and lacks some. The profile shows about 150,000 clones, roughly 78% of them singletons. Sequencing used peripheral blood. These receptors came from a human donor with acute or convalescent COVID-19. The donor label of this sample is uncertain. CDR3s include the opening cysteine and the closing phenylalanine or tryptophan. The order of the fields is J gene, clone size, CDR3 length, D gene, V gene, CDR3 DNA, CDR3 protein. D genes are given only for firm matches. Size is omitted from some rows. Given values are once, few, many or a class for expanded clones.

TRBJ2-2 | NA | 16 | TRBD2 | TRBV4-2 | TGTGCCAGCAGCCAAGGCGGGGGGGCCGTGATCGGGGAGCTGTTTTTT | CASSQGGGAVIGELFF
TRBJ1-2 | NA | 16 | TRBD1 | TRBV6-1 | TGTGCCAGCAGTGAAGCATCTGGACAGGCTAACTATGGCTACACCTTC | CASSEASGQANYGYTF
TRBJ2-2 | NA | 15 | TRBD1 | TRBV18 | TGTGCCAGCTCACCACAGGGGGCGGACACCGGGGAGCTGTTTTTT | CASSPQGADTGELFF
TRBJ2-2 | NA | 19 | TRBD1 | TRBV5-1 | TGCGCCAGCAGCTTGGCCTTCTTTCCGCCGACAGGGTCCACCGGGGAGCTGTTTTTT | CASSLAFFPPTGSTGELFF
TRBJ2-7 | NA | 14 | NA | TRBV7-9 | TGTGCCAGCAGCTTAGGGGGACTCGCGGGCGAGCAGTACTTC | CASSLGGLAGEQYF
TRBJ1-1 | few | 16 | NA | TRBV7-2 | TGTGCCAGCAGCTTAATGTCCATCGACGTTGGCGGTATGGCTTTCTTT | CASSLMSIDVGGMAFF
TRBJ1-2 | NA | 13 | NA | TRBV12-3/TRBV12-4 | TGTGCCAGCAGTTTGGGGGACTCCTATGGCTACACCTTC | CASSLGDSYGYTF
TRBJ1-2 | NA | 12 | NA | TRBV6-5 | TGTGCCAGCAGTTACAGGGCGGGAGGCTACACCTTC | CASSYRAGGYTF
TRBJ2-6 | once | 16 | NA | TRBV14 | TGTGCCAGCAGCCCGACAGTTGGGTCTGGGGCCAACGTCCTGACTTTC | CASSPTVGSGANVLTF
TRBJ2-7 | NA | 11 | NA | TRBV20-1 | TGCAGTGCTAGAGCCCAGTACGAGCAGTACTTC | CSARAQYEQYF
TRBJ1-3 | NA | 19 | TRBD1 | TRBV9 | TGTGCCAGCAGCGGCCTGACAGGGACTGAGGGTATCCCTGGAAACACCATATATTTT | CASSGLTGTEGIPGNTIYF
TRBJ2-5 | NA | 13 | TRBD1 | TRBV2 | TGTGCCAGCAGCGGACAGGGGTTAAAGACCCAGTACTTC | CASSGQGLKTQYF
TRBJ1-6 | NA | 13 | TRBD1 | TRBV9 | TGTGCCAGCGCCCGGGACAGTAATTCACCCCTCCACTTT | CASARDSNSPLHF
TRBJ2-1 | few | 14 | TRBD1 | TRBV6-5 | TGTGCCAGCAGCCTGGACAGGGTAGCTAATGAGCAGTTCTTC | CASSLDRVANEQFF
TRBJ1-2 | few | 16 | NA | TRBV3-1/TRBV3-2 | TGTGCCAGCAGCCGCCCCTCGGGCTGGGGCGAGGTTGGCTACACCTTC | CASSRPSGWGEVGYTF
TRBJ1-1 | NA | 14 | TRBD1 | TRBV10-3 | TGTGCCATCACTCTCGTCAAGGGGGCGTCTGAAGCTTTCTTT | CAITLVKGASEAFF
TRBJ2-7 | few | 17 | TRBD2 | TRBV5-4 | TGTGCCAGCAGCTTCCTGTTGACTAGCGGGCTATCCTACGAGCAGTACTTC | CASSFLLTSGLSYEQYF
TRBJ1-6 | NA | 15 | NA | TRBV2 | TGTGCCAGCAGGCTCCTAACAGGGAGAAATTCACCCCTCCACTTT | CASRLLTGRNSPLHF
TRBJ2-1 | NA | 14 | NA | TRBV4-2 | TGTGCCAGCAGCCAAGATAGGGGGACGAATGAGCAGTTCTTC | CASSQDRGTNEQFF
TRBJ2-3 | NA | 13 | NA | TRBV29-1 | TGCAGCGTCGATAATACAGGGACAGATACGCAGTATTTT | CSVDNTGTDTQYF
TRBJ2-7 | NA | 13 | NA | TRBV11-1 | TGTGCCAGCAGCCGTAACAGGGTCAACGAGCAGTACTTC | CASSRNRVNEQYF
TRBJ2-1 | NA | 15 | TRBD2 | TRBV2 | TGTGCCAGCAGAATAGCGGGGGGGCAGGTTTATGAGCAGTTCTTC | CASRIAGGQVYEQFF
TRBJ1-5 | NA | 14 | TRBD1 | TRBV6-5 | TGTGCCAGCAGCTTGACAGGGGGGGCTCAGCCCCAGCATTTT | CASSLTGGAQPQHF
TRBJ1-1 | NA | 11 | NA | TRBV6-5 | TGTGCCTTCGCCAGGAACACTGAAGCTTTCTTT | CAFARNTEAFF
TRBJ1-2 | NA | 17 | NA | TRBV16 | TGTGCCAGCAGCCCTAACGCCAATGTTGGAGCTGGAGCTGGCTACACCTTC | CASSPNANVGAGAGYTF
TRBJ1-1 | NA | 13 | NA | TRBV19 | TGTGCCAGTAGGCCCCGGGGGGGCGCTGAAGCTTTCTTT | CASRPRGGAEAFF
TRBJ1-2 | NA | 14 | TRBD1 | TRBV10-3 | TGTGCCATCAGTGAGGACAGGGGAAACTACGGCTACACCTTC | CAISEDRGNYGYTF
TRBJ1-1 | NA | 13 | NA | TRBV7-2 | TGTGCCAGCACCACGGACTGGATGTACCAAGCTTTCTTT | CASTTDWMYQAFF
TRBJ1-6 | NA | 15 | NA | TRBV25-1 | TGTGCCAGCTCACCTTCGTTAGGGGATAATTCACCCCTCCACTTT | CASSPSLGDNSPLHF
TRBJ2-1 | NA | 15 | NA | TRBV3-1/TRBV3-2 | TGTGCCAGCAGCCCCCGGGGGAGCGCTTACAATGAGCAGTTCTTC | CASSPRGSAYNEQFF
TRBJ1-6 | NA | 14 | NA | TRBV6-5 | TGTGCCAGCAGTTCGAGTCAGGTTTCTTCACCCCTCCACTTT | CASSSSQVSSPLHF
TRBJ2-3 | NA | 15 | TRBD2 | TRBV2 | TGTGCCAGCAGAGAGCGGGGGCACCTCACAGATACGCAGTATTTT | CASRERGHLTDTQYF
TRBJ2-7 | NA | 14 | NA | TRBV10-3 | TGTGCCATCAGTGTAGGGACTCGCTCCTACGAGCAGTACTTC | CAISVGTRSYEQYF
TRBJ1-2 | NA | 15 | TRBD1 | TRBV2 | TGTGCCACCGCTTCGTCCCTTGACAGGGCCTATGGCTACACCTTC | CATASSLDRAYGYTF
TRBJ1-1 | NA | 14 | NA | TRBV5-5 | TGTGCCAGCAGCTTGGACAGGTCCAAGACTGAAGCTTTCTTT | CASSLDRSKTEAFF
TRBJ2-1 | NA | 15 | TRBD2 | TRBV11-2 | TGTGCCAGCAGCTTAGGGGGCGGGGGCTACAATGAGCAGTTCTTC | CASSLGGGGYNEQFF
TRBJ1-5 | NA | 14 | NA | TRBV5-1 | TGCGCCAGCAGCTCAGGACAAAGCAATCAGCCCCAGCATTTT | CASSSGQSNQPQHF
TRBJ2-3 | NA | 13 | NA | TRBV14 | TGTGCCAGCAGCCAAGATCGGACTTATACGCAGTATTTT | CASSQDRTYTQYF
TRBJ2-7 | NA | 15 | NA | TRBV30 | TGTGCCTGGAGGGGGAAGGTGGCGGGGGCTTTCGAGCAGTACTTC | CAWRGKVAGAFEQYF
TRBJ1-5 | NA | 15 | NA | TRBV4-1 | TGCGCCAGCAGCCAAGATCGGGGGATGAGTCAGCCCCAGCATTTT | CASSQDRGMSQPQHF
TRBJ1-3 | NA | 15 | NA | TRBV6-1 | TGTGCCAGCAGTGAAAGAGGGAGACCTGGAAACACCATATATTTT | CASSERGRPGNTIYF
TRBJ2-2 | NA | 14 | NA | TRBV2 | TGTGCCAGCGTTTGGGACACCTCCACCGGGGAGCTGTTTTTT | CASVWDTSTGELFF
TRBJ1-2 | NA | 17 | NA | TRBV29-1 | TGCAGCGTTCCTTGGGGATTTGGATTGGCAGGGAACTATGGCTACACCTTC | CSVPWGFGLAGNYGYTF
TRBJ1-4 | NA | 14 | NA | TRBV2 | TGTGCCAGCGTAAAAGGGGGATCTAATGAAAAACTGTTTTTT | CASVKGGSNEKLFF
TRBJ2-7 | NA | 13 | NA | TRBV28 | TGTGCCAGCAGTCGGACAGCTTCCTACGAGCAGTACTTC | CASSRTASYEQYF
TRBJ1-6 | NA | 14 | TRBD1 | TRBV5-1 | TGCGCCAGCAGCCAGACAGGGAATAACTCACCCCTCCACTTT | CASSQTGNNSPLHF
TRBJ1-2 | NA | 20 | NA | TRBV6-1 | TGTGCCAGCAGTGCTTCACCATCTGGCGGGACGGCCCCACTTCGGTATGGCTACACCTTC | CASSASPSGGTAPLRYGYTF
TRBJ1-2 | NA | 19 | TRBD1 | TRBV27 | TGTGCCAGCAGTTTATCCTTCGGGGGACAGGGGGCCCCTAACTATGGCTACACCTTC | CASSLSFGGQGAPNYGYTF
TRBJ2-7 | NA | 14 | NA | TRBV5-1 | TGCGCCAGCAGCCCCCAGACGACATCTGGGGAGCAGTACTTC | CASSPQTTSGEQYF
TRBJ1-5 | NA | 13 | TRBD1 | TRBV5-1 | TGCGCCAGCAGCTTCACAGGGGACCAGCCCCAGCATTTT | CASSFTGDQPQHF
TRBJ1-4 | NA | 13 | NA | TRBV19 | TGTGCCAGTGGAGAGTTAAAACCGATTCAACTGTTTTTT | CASGELKPIQLFF
TRBJ2-5 | NA | 13 | NA | TRBV12-3/TRBV12-4 | TGTGCCAGCAGTCAGAACCGCCAAGAGACCCAGTACTTC | CASSQNRQETQYF
TRBJ1-4 | NA | 16 | TRBD1 | TRBV5-1 | TGCGCCAGCAGCTTGCTCTCCGGGACAGTTAATGAAAAACTGTTTTTT | CASSLLSGTVNEKLFF
TRBJ2-1 | NA | 14 | TRBD1 | TRBV27 | TGTGCCAGCAGTGTGGGACAGGGGTACAATGAGCAGTTCTTC | CASSVGQGYNEQFF
TRBJ2-7 | NA | 16 | TRBD1 | TRBV14 | TGTGCCAGCAGCCACGAACAGGGGAAGGGCTCCTACGAGCAGTACTTC | CASSHEQGKGSYEQYF